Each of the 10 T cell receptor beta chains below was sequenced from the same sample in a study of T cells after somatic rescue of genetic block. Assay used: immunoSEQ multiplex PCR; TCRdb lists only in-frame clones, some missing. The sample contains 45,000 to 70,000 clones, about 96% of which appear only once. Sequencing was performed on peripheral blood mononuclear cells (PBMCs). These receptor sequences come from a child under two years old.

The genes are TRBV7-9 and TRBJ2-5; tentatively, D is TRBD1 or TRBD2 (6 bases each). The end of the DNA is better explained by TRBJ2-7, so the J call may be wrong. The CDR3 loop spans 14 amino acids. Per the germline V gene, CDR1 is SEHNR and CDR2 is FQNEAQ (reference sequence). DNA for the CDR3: TGTGCCAGCAGCTTACCCGGGGGCGCCTACGAGCAGTACTTC. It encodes CASSLPGGAYEQYF.

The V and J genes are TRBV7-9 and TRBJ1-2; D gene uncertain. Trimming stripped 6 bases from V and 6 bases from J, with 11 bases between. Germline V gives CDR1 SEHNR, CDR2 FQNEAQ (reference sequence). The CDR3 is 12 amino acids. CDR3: CASSSVLNGYTF. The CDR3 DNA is TGTGCCAGCAGTTCCGTACTAAATGGCTACACCTTC.

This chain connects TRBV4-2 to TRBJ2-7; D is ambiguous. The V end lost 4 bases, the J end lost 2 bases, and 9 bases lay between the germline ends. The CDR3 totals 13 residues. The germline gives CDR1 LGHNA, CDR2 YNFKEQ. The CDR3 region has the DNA TGTGCCAGCAGCCGCATGGGGACCTACGAGCAGTACTTC. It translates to CASSRMGTYEQYF.

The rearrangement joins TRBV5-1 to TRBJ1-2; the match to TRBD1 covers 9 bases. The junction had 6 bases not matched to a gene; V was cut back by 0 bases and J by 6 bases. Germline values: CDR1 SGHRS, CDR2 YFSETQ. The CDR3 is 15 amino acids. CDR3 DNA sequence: TGCGCCAGCAGCTTGGCTCGTACAGGGGGCAATGGCTACACCTTC. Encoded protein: CASSLARTGGNGYTF.

The CDR3 is CASSLETGTQYF. The CDR3 bases are TGTGCCAGCAGTTTAGAGACAGGGACCCAGTACTTC. The V call is TRBV28, the J call TRBJ2-5, with D possibly being TRBD1 (6 bases). CDR1 MDHEN and CDR2 SYDVKM come from the germline V gene. The CDR3 is 12 amino acids. Trimming took 2 bases from V and 7 from J, leaving 8 bases between them.

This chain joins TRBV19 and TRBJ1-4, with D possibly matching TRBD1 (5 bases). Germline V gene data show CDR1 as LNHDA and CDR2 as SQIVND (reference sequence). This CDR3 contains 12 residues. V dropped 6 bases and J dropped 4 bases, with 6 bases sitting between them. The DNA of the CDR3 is TGTGCCAGTAGGGACAATAATGAAAAACTGTTTTTT. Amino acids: CASRDNNEKLFF.

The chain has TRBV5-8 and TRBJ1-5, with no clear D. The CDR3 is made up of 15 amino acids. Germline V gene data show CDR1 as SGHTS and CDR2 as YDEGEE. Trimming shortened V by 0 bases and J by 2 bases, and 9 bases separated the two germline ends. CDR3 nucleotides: TGTGCCAGCAGCTTGGCCGGGAATGGCAATCAGCCCCAGCATTTT. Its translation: CASSLAGNGNQPQHF.

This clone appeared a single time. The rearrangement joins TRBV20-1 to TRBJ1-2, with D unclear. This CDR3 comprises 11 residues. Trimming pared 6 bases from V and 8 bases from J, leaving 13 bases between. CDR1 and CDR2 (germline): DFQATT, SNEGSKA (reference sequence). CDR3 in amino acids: CSADSERGYTF. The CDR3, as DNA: TGCAGTGCGGACTCCGAAAGGGGCTACACCTTC.

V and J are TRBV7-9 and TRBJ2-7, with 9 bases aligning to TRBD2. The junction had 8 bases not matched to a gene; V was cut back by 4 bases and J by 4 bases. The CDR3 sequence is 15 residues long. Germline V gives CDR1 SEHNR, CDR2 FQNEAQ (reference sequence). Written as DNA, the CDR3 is TGTGCCAGCAGCTGGTTGGACAGCGGGGGGTACGAGCAGTACTTC. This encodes CASSWLDSGGYEQYF.

CDR3 coding DNA: TGTGCCAGCAGTCCCCATCAGGGGGGCACTGAAGCTTTCTTT. Its translation: CASSPHQGGTEAFF. The chain carries TRBV28 and TRBJ1-1, with 7 bases identical to TRBD1. CDR1 is MDHEN and CDR2 is SYDVKM in the germline V gene. The CDR3 loop spans 14 amino acids. V gave up 5 bases and J gave up 4 bases; unmatched junction bases: 7.